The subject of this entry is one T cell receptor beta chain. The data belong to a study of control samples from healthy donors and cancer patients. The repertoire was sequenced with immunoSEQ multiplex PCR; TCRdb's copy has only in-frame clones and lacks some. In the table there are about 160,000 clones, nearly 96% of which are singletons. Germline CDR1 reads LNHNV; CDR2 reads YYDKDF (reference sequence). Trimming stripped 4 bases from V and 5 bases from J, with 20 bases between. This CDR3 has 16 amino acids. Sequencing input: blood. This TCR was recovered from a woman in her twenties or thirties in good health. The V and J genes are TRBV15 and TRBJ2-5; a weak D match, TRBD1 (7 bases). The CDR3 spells CATSKGGGSGSETQYF. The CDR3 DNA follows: TGTGCCACCAGCAAAGGAGGGGGCTCGGGATCGGAGACCCAGTACTTC.